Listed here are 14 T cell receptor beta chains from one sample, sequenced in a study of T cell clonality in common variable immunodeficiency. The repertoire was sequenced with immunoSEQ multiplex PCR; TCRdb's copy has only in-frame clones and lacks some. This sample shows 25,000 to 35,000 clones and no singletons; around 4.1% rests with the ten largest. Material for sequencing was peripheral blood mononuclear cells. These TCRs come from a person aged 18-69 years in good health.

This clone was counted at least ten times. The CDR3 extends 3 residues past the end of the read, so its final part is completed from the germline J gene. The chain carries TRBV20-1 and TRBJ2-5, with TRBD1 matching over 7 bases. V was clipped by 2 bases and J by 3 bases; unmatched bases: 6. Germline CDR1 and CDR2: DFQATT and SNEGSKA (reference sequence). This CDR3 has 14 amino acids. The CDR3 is CSARLGGTEETQYF. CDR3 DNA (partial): TGCAGTGCTAGACTAGGGGGCACAGAAGAGACC.

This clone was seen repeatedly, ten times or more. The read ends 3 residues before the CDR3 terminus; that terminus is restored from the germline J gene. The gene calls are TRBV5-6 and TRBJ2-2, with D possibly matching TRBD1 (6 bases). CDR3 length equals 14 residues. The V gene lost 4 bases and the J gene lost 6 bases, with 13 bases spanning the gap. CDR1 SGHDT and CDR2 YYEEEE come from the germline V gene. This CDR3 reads CASSRPGAPGELFF. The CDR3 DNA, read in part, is TGTGCCAGCAGCAGGCCAGGGGCCCCCGGGGAG.

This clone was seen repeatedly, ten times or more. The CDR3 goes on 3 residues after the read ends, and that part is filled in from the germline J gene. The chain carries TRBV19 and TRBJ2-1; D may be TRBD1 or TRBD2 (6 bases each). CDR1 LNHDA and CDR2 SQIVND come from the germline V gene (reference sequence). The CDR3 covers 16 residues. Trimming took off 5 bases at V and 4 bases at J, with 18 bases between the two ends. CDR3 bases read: TGTGCCAGTAGTTGGGGCGGGACAATTGGGTACAATGAG. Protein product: CASSWGGTIGYNE. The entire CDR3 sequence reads CASSWGGTIGYNEQFF.

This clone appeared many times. CDR3 sequence: CASSPGTGGEQYF. The CDR3 DNA, read in part, is TGTGCCAGCAGCCCCGGGACAGGGGGCGAG. The chain recombines TRBV14 with TRBJ2-7, with 11 bases identical to TRBD1. The read gets to within 3 residues of the CDR3 end, and the germline J gene fills in the rest. Unmatched junction bases numbered 2, after V lost 4 bases and J lost 6 bases. Germline CDR1 reads SGHDN; CDR2 reads FVKESK. CDR3 length: 13 residues.

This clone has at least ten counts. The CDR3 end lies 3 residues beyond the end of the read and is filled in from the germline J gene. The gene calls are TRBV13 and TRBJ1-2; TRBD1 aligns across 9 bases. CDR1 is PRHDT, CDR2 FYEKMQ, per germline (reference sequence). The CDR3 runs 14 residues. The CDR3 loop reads CASSLDRGLGGYTF. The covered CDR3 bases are TGTGCCAGCAGCCTGGACAGGGGATTAGGAGGC.

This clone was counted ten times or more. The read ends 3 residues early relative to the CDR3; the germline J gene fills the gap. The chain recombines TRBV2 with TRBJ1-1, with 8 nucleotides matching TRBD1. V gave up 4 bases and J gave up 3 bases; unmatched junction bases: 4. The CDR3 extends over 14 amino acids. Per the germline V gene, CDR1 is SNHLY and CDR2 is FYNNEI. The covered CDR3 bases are TGTGCCAGCAGTGCAGGGGGCTCGCACACTGAA. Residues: CASSAGGSHTE. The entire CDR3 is CASSAGGSHTEAFF.

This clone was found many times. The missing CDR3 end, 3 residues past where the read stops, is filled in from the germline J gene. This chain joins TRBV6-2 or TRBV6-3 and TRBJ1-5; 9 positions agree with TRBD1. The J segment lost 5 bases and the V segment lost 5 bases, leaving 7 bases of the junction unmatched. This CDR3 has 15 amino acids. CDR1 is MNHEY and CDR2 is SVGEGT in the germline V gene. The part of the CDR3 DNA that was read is TGTGCCAGCAGTCAACTGCGGACAGGGGATCAGCCC. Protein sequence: CASSQLRTGDQP. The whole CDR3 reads CASSQLRTGDQPQHF.

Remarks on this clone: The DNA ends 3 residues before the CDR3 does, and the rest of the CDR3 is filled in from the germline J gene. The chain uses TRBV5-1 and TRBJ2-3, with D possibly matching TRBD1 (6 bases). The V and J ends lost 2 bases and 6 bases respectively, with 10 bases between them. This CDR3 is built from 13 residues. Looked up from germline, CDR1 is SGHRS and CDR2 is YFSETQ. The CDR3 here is CASSLQGSDTQYF. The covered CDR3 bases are TGCGCCAGCAGCTTACAGGGATCGGATACG.

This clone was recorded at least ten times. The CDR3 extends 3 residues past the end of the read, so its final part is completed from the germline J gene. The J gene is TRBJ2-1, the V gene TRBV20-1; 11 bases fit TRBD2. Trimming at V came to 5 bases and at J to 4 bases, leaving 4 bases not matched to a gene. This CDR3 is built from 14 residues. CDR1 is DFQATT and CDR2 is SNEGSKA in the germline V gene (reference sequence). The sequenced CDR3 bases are TGCAGTGCTCAGACTAGCGGGACATACAATGAG. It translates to CSAQTSGTYNE. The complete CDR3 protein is CSAQTSGTYNEQFF.

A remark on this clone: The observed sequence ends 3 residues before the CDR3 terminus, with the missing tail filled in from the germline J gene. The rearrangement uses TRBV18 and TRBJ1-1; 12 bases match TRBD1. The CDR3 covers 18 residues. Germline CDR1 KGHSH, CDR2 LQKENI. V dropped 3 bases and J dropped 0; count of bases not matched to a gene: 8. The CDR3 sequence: CASSPPRGQGAVNTEAFF. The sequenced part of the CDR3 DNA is TGTGCCAGCTCACCGCCGAGGGGACAGGGGGCGGTGAACACTGAA.

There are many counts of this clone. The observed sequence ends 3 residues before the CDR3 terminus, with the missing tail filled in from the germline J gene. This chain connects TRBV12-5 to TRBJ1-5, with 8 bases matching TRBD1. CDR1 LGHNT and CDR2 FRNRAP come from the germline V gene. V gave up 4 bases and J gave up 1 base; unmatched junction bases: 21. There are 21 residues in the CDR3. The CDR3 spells CASGSRDRPLSLQTSNQPQHF. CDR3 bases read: TGTGCTAGTGGTTCCCGGGACAGGCCCTTGTCCCTCCAGACGAGCAATCAGCCC. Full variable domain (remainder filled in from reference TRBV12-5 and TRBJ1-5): DARVTQTPRHKVTEMGQEVTMRCQPILGHNTVFWYRQTMMQGLELLAYFRNRAPLDDSGMPKDRFSAEMPDATLATLKIQPSEPRDSAVYFCASGSRDRPLSLQTSNQPQHFGDGTRLSIL.

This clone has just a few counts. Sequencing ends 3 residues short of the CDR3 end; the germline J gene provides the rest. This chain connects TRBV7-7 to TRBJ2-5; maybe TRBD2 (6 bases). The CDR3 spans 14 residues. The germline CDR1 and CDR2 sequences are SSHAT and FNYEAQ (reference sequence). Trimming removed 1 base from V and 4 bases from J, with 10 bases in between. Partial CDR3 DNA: TGTGCCAGCAGCTTAGGGAGGGCTTCAGAGACC. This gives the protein CASSLGRASET. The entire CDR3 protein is CASSLGRASETQYF.

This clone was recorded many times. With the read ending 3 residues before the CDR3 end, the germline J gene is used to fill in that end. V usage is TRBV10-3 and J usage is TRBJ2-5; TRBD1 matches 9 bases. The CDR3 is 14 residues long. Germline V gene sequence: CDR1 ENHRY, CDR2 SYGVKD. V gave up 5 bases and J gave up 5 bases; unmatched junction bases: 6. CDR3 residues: CAISLDRGMETQYF. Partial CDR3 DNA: TGTGCCATCAGTCTGGACAGGGGAATGGAGACC.

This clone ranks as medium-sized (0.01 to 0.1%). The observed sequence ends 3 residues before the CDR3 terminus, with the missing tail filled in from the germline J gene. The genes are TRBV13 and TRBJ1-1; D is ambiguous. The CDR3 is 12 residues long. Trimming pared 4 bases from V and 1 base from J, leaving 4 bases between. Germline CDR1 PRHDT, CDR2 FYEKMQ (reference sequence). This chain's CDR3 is CASSSQNTEAFF. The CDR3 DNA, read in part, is TGTGCCAGCAGCTCCCAGAACACTGAA.